The TCR beta chain under discussion was sequenced for a study of siplizumab effects on memory and regulatory T cells. General observations from the study: To unstimulated subsets, only a minor fraction of alloreactive clones could be mapped.

Sequencing used immunoSEQ multiplex PCR; TCRdb keeps in-frame clones, though not all of them. The table shows roughly 120,000 clones, with roughly 92% occurring only once. Trimming stripped 3 bases from V and 1 base from J, with 9 bases between. Germline assignment: CDR1 KGHSH and CDR2 LQKENI. The CDR3 spans 15 residues. This clone was counted a single time. The antigen is not known. Sequencing used CD4+ T cells sorted from blood. The receptor was derived from a human donor in good health. The chain employs TRBV18 and TRBJ2-2; D not resolved. CDR3 sequence (DNA): TGTGCCAGCTCACCCCTCGGATTGAACACCGGGGAGCTGTTTTTT. It codes for CASSPLGLNTGELFF.